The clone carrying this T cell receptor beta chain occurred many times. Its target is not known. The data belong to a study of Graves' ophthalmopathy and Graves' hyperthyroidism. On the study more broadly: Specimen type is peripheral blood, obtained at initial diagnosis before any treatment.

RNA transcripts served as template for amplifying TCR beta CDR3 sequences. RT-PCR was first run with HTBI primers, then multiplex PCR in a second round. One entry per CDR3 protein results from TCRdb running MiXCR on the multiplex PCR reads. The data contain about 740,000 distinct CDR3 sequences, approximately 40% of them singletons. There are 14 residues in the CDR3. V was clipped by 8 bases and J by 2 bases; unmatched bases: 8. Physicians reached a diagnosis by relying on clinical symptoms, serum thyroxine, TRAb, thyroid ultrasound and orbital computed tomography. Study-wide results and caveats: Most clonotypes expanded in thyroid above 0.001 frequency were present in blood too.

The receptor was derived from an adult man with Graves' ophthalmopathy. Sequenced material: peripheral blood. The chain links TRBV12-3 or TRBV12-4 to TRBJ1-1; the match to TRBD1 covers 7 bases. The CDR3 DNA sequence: TGTGCCAGCCTCGAGACAGGGATCAACACTGAAGCTTTCTTT. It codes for CASLETGINTEAFF.